These 25 T cell receptor beta chains originate from one sample sequenced in a study of regulatory T cells in long-lasting Graves disease. Arm-PCR of CDR3 regions and iRepertoire HTBI primers were used to build TCR beta libraries. TCRdb independently ran MiXCR on the multiplex PCR reads; one entry per CDR3 protein. The repertoire includes about 530,000 distinct CDR3 sequences, more than 15% of them detected once, and just under 25% sits in the top ten. Sample time point: newly diagnosed GD, antithyroid drugs for less than 3 months. PBMC-derived RNA was used for the TCR library. This same sample was also part of a study on T cells in Graves' hyperthyroidism and ophthalmopathy.

The sequencing used peripheral blood mononuclear cells (PBMCs), collected at new diagnosis, from a patient treated with antithyroid drugs. The source of these receptors is a woman aged 40 to 65 with Graves disease.

This clonotype came up many times. This chain joins TRBV11-1 and TRBJ2-7; D may correspond to TRBD1 or TRBD2 (6 bases each). V gave up 4 bases and J gave up 6 bases, with 16 bases separating them. CDR1 is SGHAT and CDR2 is FQDESV in the germline V gene (reference sequence). There are 14 residues in the CDR3. CDR3 DNA: TGTGCCAGCAGCTCCTCCGAACGGGGGCTCGAGCAGTACTTC. It yields the protein CASSSSERGLEQYF. The variable domain in full, completed from reference TRBV11-1 and TRBJ2-7, reads EAEVAQSPRYKITEKSQAVAFWCDPISGHATLYWYRQILGQGPELLVQFQDESVVDDSQLPKDRFSAERLKGVDSTLKIQPAELGDSAMYLCASSSSERGLEQYFGPGTRLTVT.

This clonotype was seen ten or more times. This chain uses TRBV11-2 with TRBJ2-5; D not resolved. Germline lookup yields CDR1 SGHAT and CDR2 FQNNGV. This CDR3 spans 13 amino acids. Trimming removed 4 bases at V and 4 bases at J, with 10 bases between. CDR3 residues: CASSSGVRETQYF. CDR3 sequence (DNA): TGTGCCAGCAGCTCAGGAGTCCGAGAGACCCAGTACTTC.

In this sample, this clonotype turned up many times. The J gene is TRBJ1-2, the V gene TRBV5-1; D remains ambiguous. There are 15 residues in the CDR3. Trimming took off 1 base at V and 0 bases at J, with 10 bases between the two ends. In germline, CDR1 is SGHRS, CDR2 YFSETQ. The CDR3, as DNA: TGCGCCAGCAGCTTGATGCCCGGAACTAACTATGGCTACACCTTC. This codes for CASSLMPGTNYGYTF.

The V and J genes are TRBV10-3 and TRBJ2-5; D uncertain. CDR1 is ENHRY and CDR2 is SYGVKD in the germline V gene. The CDR3 has 14 amino acids. V lost 0 bases, J lost 7 bases, and 12 bases lay in between. The CDR3 reads CAISESPEFRTQYF. CDR3 nucleotides: TGTGCCATCAGTGAGTCGCCGGAATTCAGGACCCAGTACTTC.

The table lists this clonotype with many counts. This sequence joins TRBV3-1 and TRBJ1-1, with D uncertain. The V and J ends lost 4 bases and 1 base respectively, with 7 bases between them. The CDR3 runs to 13 residues. CDR1 LGHDT and CDR2 YNNKEL come from the germline V gene (reference sequence). The CDR3 DNA sequence: TGTGCCAGCAGCCGAGTCAGGAACACTGAAGCTTTCTTT. Translated, it gives CASSRVRNTEAFF.

The chain joins TRBV11-3 to TRBJ2-7; D perhaps matches TRBD1 (6 bases). V lost 5 bases to trimming and J lost 6 bases, with 17 bases between them. The CDR3 has 14 residues. Germline CDR1 reads SGHNT; CDR2 reads YENEEA. The DNA of the CDR3 is TGTGCCAGCAGCCCGAGACTGGGGGCCGTCGAGCAGTACTTC. Translation gives CASSPRLGAVEQYF. The full variable domain, its missing parts supplied by reference TRBV11-3 and TRBJ2-7, is EAGVVQSPRYKIIEKKQPVAFWCNPISGHNTLYWYLQNLGQGPELLIRYENEEAVDDSQLPKDRFSAERLKGVDSTLKIQPAELGDSAVYLCASSPRLGAVEQYFGPGTRLTVT.

The V gene is TRBV7-9, the J gene TRBJ1-2, with 10 bases that match TRBD1. With V trimmed by 5 bases and J by 7 bases, 4 bases remained unmatched. Germline V gene lookup returns CDR1 SEHNR and CDR2 FQNEAQ (reference sequence). This CDR3 is 13 amino acids long. CDR3 nucleotides: TGTGCCAGCAGCGTGGGGACAGGGGCTGGCTACACCTTC. It yields the protein CASSVGTGAGYTF.

The table lists this clonotype with many counts. This chain uses TRBV28 with TRBJ2-1; maybe TRBD1 (5 bases). V shed 6 bases and J shed 10 bases, with 10 bases lying between them. Germline CDR1 is MDHEN and CDR2 is SYDVKM. This CDR3 spans 11 amino acids. CDR3 amino acids: CASSLGAEQFF. In DNA form, the CDR3 reads TGTGCCAGCAGCCTTGGGGCGGAGCAGTTCTTC.

This clonotype showed up many times. The CDR3 is CASSGGGKEETQYF. CDR3 in DNA: TGTGCCAGCAGTGGGGGCGGGAAGGAGGAGACCCAGTACTTC. The chain recombines TRBV6-2 or TRBV6-3 with TRBJ2-5; D possibly matches TRBD1 or TRBD2 (6 bases each). V was clipped by 5 bases and J by 5 bases, with 15 bases between them. CDR3 size: 14 residues. CDR1 is MNHEY, CDR2 SVGEGT, per germline.

This clonotype was seen a few times. The V and J genes are TRBV4-1 and TRBJ2-3; D may correspond to TRBD1 or TRBD2 (5 bases each). V was cut by 3 bases and J by 5 bases, with 18 bases left in between. In germline, CDR1 is MGHRA, CDR2 YSYEKL. The CDR3 has 16 residues. CDR3 loop: CASSHPGTNRGDTQYF. The CDR3 DNA is TGCGCCAGCAGCCACCCCGGGACGAATCGGGGAGATACGCAGTATTTT.

This clonotype was observed a few times. The chain employs TRBV12-3 or TRBV12-4 and TRBJ1-6; D ambiguous. Trimming removed 8 bases from V and 7 bases from J, with 12 bases in between. The CDR3 is 13 residues long. The CDR3 sequence: CASGPQGNSPLHF. The DNA of the CDR3 is TGTGCCAGCGGCCCGCAAGGGAATTCACCCCTCCACTTT.

This chain uses TRBV29-1 with TRBJ2-7; D is undetermined. Trimming stripped 5 bases from V and 7 bases from J, with 15 bases between. Germline CDR1 reads SQVTM; CDR2 reads ANQGSEA. The CDR3 is 12 residues long. CDR3 protein: CSVRPAAGEQYF. Here the CDR3 DNA reads TGCAGCGTTAGGCCTGCGGCTGGGGAGCAGTACTTC.

A note on this clonotype: A much larger clone differs from this one at a single base, so this may be a read error. This rearrangement joins TRBV3-1 to TRBJ2-7; 9 nucleotides match TRBD2. The germline V gene encodes CDR1 LGHDT and CDR2 YNNKEL (reference sequence). The CDR3 loop spans 18 amino acids. The DNA for the CDR3 is TGTGCCAGCAGCCACCCTGGACTAGCGACTCATCCCTCCTACAAGCAGTACTTC. It encodes CASSHPGLATHPSYKQYF.

The chain combines TRBV18 with TRBJ2-3, with D possibly being TRBD1 or TRBD2 (7 bases each). Germline lookup yields CDR1 KGHSH and CDR2 LQKENI. There are 15 residues in the CDR3. Between the trimmed V and J ends, which lost 3 bases and 7 bases, there was a span of 17 bases. CDR3 nucleotide sequence: TGTGCCAGCTCACCGCCGGGACAGCGGGGAAATACGCAGTATTTT. This gives the protein CASSPPGQRGNTQYF.

The genes are TRBV29-1 and TRBJ2-2; 11 bases match TRBD2. This CDR3 region has 15 residues. Germline V CDR1 and CDR2: SQVTM, ANQGSEA. V was pared by 6 bases and J by 4 bases, with 7 bases of the junction left unmatched. The CDR3 is CSVNPSGGFTGELFF. The CDR3 DNA reads TGCAGCGTCAACCCTAGCGGGGGGTTCACCGGGGAGCTGTTTTTT.

Of note for this clonotype: A much larger clonotype is one base distant, so this may be a read error. The chain carries TRBV20-1 and TRBJ1-2; D perhaps matches TRBD1 (5 bases). This CDR3 is built from 13 residues. Trimming shortened V by 2 bases and J by 6 bases, and 13 bases separated the two germline ends. Germline assignment: CDR1 DFQATT and CDR2 SNEGSKA (reference sequence). The CDR3 region is CSARPGRVDGYTF. For the CDR3, the DNA is TGCAGTGCTAGACCTGGCAGGGTCGATGGCTACACCTTC.

As regards this clonotype: This could be a read error, since a much larger clone is one nucleotide away. The chain links TRBV30 to TRBJ1-1, with D uncertain. Per the germline V gene, CDR1 is GTSNPN and CDR2 is SVGIG (reference sequence). The CDR3 is 14 residues long. The CDR3 DNA sequence: TGTGCCTGGACCGACGGAACAGCGAACGCTGAAGCTTTCTTT. Translated: CAWTDGTANAEAFF.

The chain is built from TRBV28 and TRBJ1-5; perhaps TRBD1 as D (6 bases). V dropped 5 bases and J dropped 9 bases, with 17 bases sitting between them. The germline gives CDR1 MDHEN, CDR2 SYDVKM. The CDR3 has 14 amino acids. CDR3 amino acids: CASSPGGRVTPQHF. The DNA of the CDR3 is TGTGCCAGCAGTCCTGGGGGCAGGGTTACGCCCCAGCATTTT.

This clonotype occurred many times. The chain employs TRBV7-8 and TRBJ1-4, with no clear D. This CDR3 is built from 13 residues. Germline CDR1 SGHVS, CDR2 FQNEAQ. V gave up 3 bases and J gave up 7 bases, with 9 bases separating them. The CDR3 spells CASSFEGGEKLFF. CDR3 DNA: TGTGCCAGCAGCTTCGAGGGCGGTGAAAAACTGTTTTTT.

This clonotype has just a few counts. The chain joins TRBV27 to TRBJ2-3; 7 bases fit TRBD2. The germline V gene encodes CDR1 MNHEY and CDR2 SMNVEV (reference sequence). Unmatched junction bases numbered 4, after V lost 4 bases and J lost 0 bases. CDR3 length: 15 residues. In nucleotides, the CDR3 is TGTGCCAGCAGTTGGGGGGGACCTAGCACAGATACGCAGTATTTT. Residues: CASSWGGPSTDTQYF.

The gene calls are TRBV27 and TRBJ2-1, with 10 bases matching TRBD1. CDR1 is MNHEY and CDR2 is SMNVEV in the germline V gene (reference sequence). The CDR3 is made up of 15 amino acids. After removal of 4 bases from V and 8 bases from J, the junction contained 8 bases not matched to a gene. The CDR3 region has the DNA TGTGCCAGCAGTTCCCGGGACAGGGGCAGCGATGAGCAGTTCTTC. Its protein is CASSSRDRGSDEQFF.

This clonotype turned up a few times. This chain's CDR3 is CATGDYGYTF. In DNA form, the CDR3 reads TGTGCCACCGGGGATTATGGCTACACCTTC. The chain is built from TRBV7-9 and TRBJ1-2, with no clear D. The CDR3 has 10 amino acids. Germline lookup yields CDR1 SEHNR and CDR2 FQNEAQ (reference sequence). The V gene lost 10 bases and the J gene lost 5 bases, with 8 bases spanning the gap.

The sample holds many counts of this clonotype. The CDR3 loop reads CASSLVGAYNQPQHF. The CDR3 coding sequence is TGTGCCAGCAGCTTGGTAGGGGCCTACAATCAGCCCCAGCATTTT. J is TRBJ1-5 and V is TRBV5-6; D perhaps matches TRBD1 (5 bases). Germline lookup yields CDR1 SGHDT and CDR2 YYEEEE. The V end was cut by 0 bases, the J end by 3 bases, with 10 bases between. This CDR3 is built from 15 residues.

The V and J genes are TRBV7-9 and TRBJ1-2; D unclear. Germline V CDR1 and CDR2: SEHNR, FQNEAQ (reference sequence). CDR3 size: 15 residues. The V and J ends lost 5 bases and 0 bases respectively, with 13 bases between them. CDR3 loop: CASSLEGRANYGYTF. Written as DNA, the CDR3 is TGTGCCAGCAGCCTGGAAGGGCGGGCTAACTATGGCTACACCTTC.

This chain joins TRBV14 and TRBJ1-1; D is perhaps TRBD1 (5 bases). This CDR3 is 12 amino acids long. Germline V CDR1 and CDR2: SGHDN, FVKESK. V gave up 4 bases and J gave up 7 bases, with 10 bases separating them. The CDR3 loop reads CASSLGAVEAFF. The CDR3 nucleotides are TGTGCCAGCAGCCTAGGGGCGGTTGAAGCTTTCTTT.